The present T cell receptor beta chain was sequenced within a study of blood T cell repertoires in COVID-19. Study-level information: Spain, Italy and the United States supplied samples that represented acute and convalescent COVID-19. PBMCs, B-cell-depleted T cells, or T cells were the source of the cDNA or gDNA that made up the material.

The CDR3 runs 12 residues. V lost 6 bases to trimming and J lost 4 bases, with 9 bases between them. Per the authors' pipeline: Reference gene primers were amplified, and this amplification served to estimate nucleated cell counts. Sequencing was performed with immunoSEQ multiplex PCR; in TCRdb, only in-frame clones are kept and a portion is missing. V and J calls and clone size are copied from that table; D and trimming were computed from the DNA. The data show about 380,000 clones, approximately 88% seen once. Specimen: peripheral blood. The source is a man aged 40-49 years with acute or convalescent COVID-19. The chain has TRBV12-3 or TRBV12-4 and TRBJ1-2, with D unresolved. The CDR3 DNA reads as TGTGCCAGCAGCTCCTCGGGCTATGGCTACACCTTC. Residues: CASSSSGYGYTF.